Below, 5 T cell receptor beta chains from the same sample are listed, as sequenced in a study of regulatory T cells in long-lasting Graves disease. Construction of the TCR beta libraries employed iRepertoire HTBI primers in conjunction with Arm-PCR of CDR3 regions. TCRdb re-called the multiplex PCR reads with MiXCR, one entry per CDR3 protein. Of 310,000 or so distinct CDR3 sequences in the sample, around 21% were seen once. The time point here: persistent/refractory GD, antithyroid drugs over 5 years with positive TRAb. Isolated PBMC RNA provided the starting material for the TCR library. This specimen consisted of peripheral blood mononuclear cells (PBMCs), obtained when the disease was refractory, from a patient treated with antithyroid drugs. Receptors originate from a female donor with Graves disease.

This clonotype was recorded many times. The chain links TRBV10-3 to TRBJ1-1; TRBD1 matches at 9 bases. With V trimmed by 6 bases and J by 8 bases, 7 bases remained unmatched. Germline CDR1 and CDR2: ENHRY and SYGVKD. The CDR3 runs to 13 residues. DNA of the CDR3: TGTGCCATCAGCACAGGGGGCCACCCCGAAGCTTTCTTT. Translation: CAISTGGHPEAFF.

The chain couples TRBV2 to TRBJ2-3, with TRBD2 matching over 10 bases. This CDR3 contains 15 residues. Germline lookup yields CDR1 SNHLY and CDR2 FYNNEI. The ends lost 5 bases at V and 7 bases at J; junction bases unmatched: 9. CDR3 sequence: CASSRTSGTANTQYF. CDR3 coding DNA: TGTGCCAGCAGTAGGACTAGCGGAACAGCCAATACGCAGTATTTT.

The genes are TRBV7-3 and TRBJ2-2; 11 nucleotides align to TRBD1. This CDR3 contains 15 residues. The germline gives CDR1 SGHTA, CDR2 FQGTGA. The V and J ends lost 5 bases and 5 bases, in that order; junction bases with no gene match: 4. The CDR3 here is CASSRGTGGTGELFF. The CDR3 coding sequence is TGTGCCAGCAGCCGCGGGACAGGGGGTACCGGGGAGCTGTTTTTT.

This clonotype has only a few counts. The chain couples TRBV15 to TRBJ2-6; D unclear. The V and J ends lost 5 bases and 2 bases respectively, with 4 bases between them. CDR3 length equals 13 residues. CDR1 is LNHNV and CDR2 is YYDKDF in the germline V gene (reference sequence). CDR3: CATSLPGANVLTF. CDR3 nucleotides: TGTGCCACCAGCTTACCTGGGGCCAACGTCCTGACTTTC.

The chain couples TRBV20-1 to TRBJ2-7; D is unresolved. The CDR3 has 13 amino acids. Germline V CDR1 and CDR2: DFQATT, SNEGSKA (reference sequence). Between the trimmed V and J ends, which lost 1 base and 2 bases, there was a span of 9 bases. This chain's CDR3 is CSARGEGAYEQYF. The DNA for the CDR3 is TGCAGTGCTAGAGGAGAAGGAGCCTACGAGCAGTACTTC.